This T cell receptor (beta chain) was identified in a study of technical replicates of blood from a few donors. The length of the CDR3 is 14 residues. The junction had 4 bases not matched to a gene; V was cut back by 3 bases and J by 5 bases. Per the germline V gene, CDR1 is LGHNT and CDR2 is FRNRAP. Using immunoSEQ multiplex PCR, the repertoire was profiled, and TCRdb retains in-frame clones only, with some absent. The sample gives more than 65,000 clones, 85% to 95% of which show up once; approximately 0.4% is in the top ten. This receptor was taken from a human donor in good health. Material for sequencing was T cells isolated from PBMCs. V gene TRBV12-5 combines with J gene TRBJ1-2; 9 bases are shared with TRBD1. This chain's CDR3 is CASGLQGAYYGYTF. In nucleotides, the CDR3 is TGTGCTAGTGGTTTACAGGGGGCGTATTATGGCTACACCTTC.